The following is a T cell receptor beta chain sequence with its context. Its cognate antigen is unknown. The data derive from a study of cytomegalovirus exposure and HLA in healthy donors. Overall study results and limits: A link between a missense DCLRE1C variant and TCR beta V- and J-gene trimming emerged from a later analysis. HLA alleles showed associations with approximately 15,000 TCR beta sequences in a later analysis, at a 0.05 false discovery rate.

PCR used 60 Vbeta primers and 13 Jbeta primers. Sequencing used immunoSEQ multiplex PCR; TCRdb keeps in-frame clones, though not all of them. Among about 190,000 clones, over 60% were seen once, and the ten largest hold approximately 2%. The CDR3 has 13 amino acids. CDR1 SGHTA and CDR2 FQGNSA come from the germline V gene. V gave up 6 bases and J gave up 1 base, with 9 bases separating them. The origin of this receptor is a woman under 40 in good health and CMV-seropositive. The material sequenced was PBMCs. This rearrangement joins TRBV7-2 to TRBJ1-1; D might be TRBD1 (5 bases). The CDR3 sequence is CASRLGQNTEAFF. CDR3 sequence (DNA): TGTGCCAGCAGGCTAGGACAGAACACTGAAGCTTTCTTT.